Listed here is a single TCR beta chain. Its antigen is still unknown. Trimming took 4 bases from V and 1 from J; bases not matched to a gene: 4. Germline V gives CDR1 SGDLS, CDR2 YYNGEE. The CDR3 extends over 15 amino acids. These data belong to a study of T cell therapy after organ transplantation. Study conclusions and caveats: Low CD8+ T cell yield possibly reduced coverage, hiding nonresponder expansions. Post-therapy CD8 clonality change correlated inversely with pretherapy clonality.

Assay used: immunoSEQ multiplex PCR; TCRdb lists only in-frame clones, some missing. The sample consists of thousands of clones, around 70% of them appearing once. This TCR was recovered from a human patient who had received a solid organ transplant and had CMV disease. This rearrangement joins TRBV9 to TRBJ2-1; 8 positions match TRBD2. The sample consisted of CD8+ T cells from blood, taken before autologous CMV-specific T cell therapy. CDR3 DNA: TGTGCCAGCAGCCCGAGCGGGGGTTCCTACAATGAGCAGTTCTTC. It translates to CASSPSGGSYNEQFF.